What follows is one T cell receptor beta chain and its context. Its matching antigen is unknown. The sample originates from a study of cytomegalovirus exposure and HLA in healthy donors. Turning to the study itself: Out of a few hundred genotyped donors, 81% belonged to the Caucasian-associated ancestry cluster. Study-level results: The investigators catalogued 160 or so TCR beta chains as cytomegalovirus-associated.

The study ran its PCR with 60 Vbeta and 13 Jbeta primers. The method was immunoSEQ multiplex PCR; TCRdb's version includes in-frame clones alone and lacks a portion of them. Among about 160,000 clones, 80% to 90% were seen once, and the ten largest hold approximately 2%. Germline CDR1 is SGHTA and CDR2 is FQGNSA. Trimming pared 0 bases from V and 0 bases from J, leaving 15 bases between. The CDR3 totals 18 residues. This sequence originates from a woman under 30 in good health and CMV-seronegative. This chain uses TRBV7-2 with TRBJ2-4, with TRBD2 as a possible D gene (6 bases). Specimen: PBMCs. This CDR3 reads CASSLAGSGGVAKNIQYF. CDR3 in DNA: TGTGCCAGCAGCTTAGCGGGATCGGGCGGGGTAGCCAAAAACATTCAGTACTTC.